Below are 8 T cell receptor beta chains sequenced from a single sample in a study of response to subunit inactivated influenza vaccine. TCRdb re-called the RT-PCR reads through MiXCR, storing one row per CDR3 protein. The sample has around 520,000 distinct CDR3 sequences, approximately 12% seen once; the top ten hold roughly 10%. Sequenced material: PBMCs from blood, taken on the day of vaccination. Receptor source: a man aged 45-65 years who received an inactivated influenza vaccine.

This CDR3 is CASRTTGYNEQFF. The DNA of the CDR3 is TGTGCCAGCAGAACAACGGGGTACAATGAGCAGTTCTTC. The J gene is TRBJ2-1, the V gene TRBV12-3 or TRBV12-4, with D possibly TRBD2 on 5 matching bases. This CDR3 is built from 13 residues. The germline V and J ends were trimmed by 6 bases and 4 bases, with 10 bases remaining between them.

This clonotype was observed a handful of times. The chain recombines TRBV7-2 with TRBJ2-7, with a weak D call TRBD1 (6 bases). This CDR3 has 13 residues. Germline CDR1 and CDR2: SGHTA and FQGNSA. Trimming removed 3 bases from V and 3 bases from J, with 9 bases in between. CDR3 sequence reads: CASSFRTDYEQYF. CDR3 bases: TGTGCCAGCAGCTTCCGGACAGACTACGAGCAGTACTTC.

In this sample, this clonotype turned up many times. The chain has TRBV20-1 and TRBJ2-3, with a possible D match to TRBD2 (6 bases). Germline-derived CDR1 and CDR2 are DFQATT and SNEGSKA (reference sequence). V lost 5 bases, J lost 4 bases, and 16 bases lay in between. The length of the CDR3 is 14 residues. CDR3 amino acids: CSAPGAWGADTQYF. CDR3 in DNA: TGCAGTGCTCCGGGAGCGTGGGGCGCAGATACGCAGTATTTT.

This clonotype appeared a few times. This chain connects TRBV7-2 to TRBJ2-1; D tentatively fits TRBD1 or TRBD2 (6 bases each). CDR3 length equals 15 residues. V shed 1 base and J shed 4 bases, with 11 bases lying between them. Germline values: CDR1 SGHTA, CDR2 FQGNSA. CDR3 sequence: CASSLVKGGYNEQFF. In DNA, the CDR3 is TGTGCCAGCAGCTTAGTGAAAGGGGGGTACAATGAGCAGTTCTTC.

This clonotype was observed at least ten times. The J gene is TRBJ2-7, the V gene TRBV14; weak D call: TRBD2 (7 bases). The V gene's germline CDR1 is SGHDN and CDR2 FVKESK. Trimming shortened V by 4 bases and J by 5 bases, and 18 bases separated the two germline ends. The CDR3 contains 15 residues. The CDR3 loop is CASSPGLGGADEQYF. The CDR3 DNA sequence: TGTGCCAGCAGCCCGGGTTTAGGGGGGGCAGACGAGCAGTACTTC.

This clonotype occurred a few times. The chain carries TRBV15 and TRBJ2-2; D not certain. This CDR3 spans 15 amino acids. Trimming cost V 1 base and J 2 bases, with 8 bases left between them. Germline V CDR1 and CDR2: LNHNV, YYDKDF (reference sequence). Written as DNA, the CDR3 is TGTGCCACCAGCAGAGCCCGCGGCAACACCGGGGAGCTGTTTTTT. The encoded protein is CATSRARGNTGELFF.

Ten or more counts support this clonotype. The chain is built from TRBV4-3 and TRBJ2-3; 12 bases are shared with TRBD2. The CDR3 length is 17 residues. CDR1 is LGHNA and CDR2 is YSLEER in the germline V gene. The trim removed 0 bases at V and 4 bases at J, leaving 5 bases unmatched. DNA for the CDR3: TGCGCCAGCAGCCAAGATGGGCTAGCGGGAGGGGCAGATACGCAGTATTTT. Translating gives CASSQDGLAGGADTQYF.

The genes are TRBV6-1 and TRBJ1-4; 9 nucleotides line up with TRBD1. The junction had 4 bases not matched to a gene; V was cut back by 6 bases and J by 5 bases. The germline CDR1 and CDR2 sequences are MNHNS and SASEGT. This CDR3 region has 14 residues. CDR3 DNA sequence: TGTGCCAGCAGGCAAACAGGGGGCAATGAAAAACTGTTTTTT. Its translation: CASRQTGGNEKLFF.